This note documents a single TCR beta chain sequence. The CDR3 is 16 residues long. Germline loops: CDR1 SGHRS, CDR2 YFSETQ. V shed 2 bases and J 5 bases; nucleotides not matched to a gene: 8. Authors' data handling: Amplification of reference gene primers was used by the study to estimate nucleated cell counts. Repertoires were generated with immunoSEQ multiplex PCR, while TCRdb's copy carries only in-frame clones and drops some. V, J and clone size are those of that table, while D and trimming were read from the DNA. This table holds 250,000 to 350,000 clones, roughly 91% found once. The sample comes from a study of blood T cell repertoires in COVID-19.

Input material: PBMCs or T cells enriched from blood (not recorded which). The TCR comes from an older woman in a cohort exposed to, infected with or recovered from COVID-19 (not recorded which). The gene calls are TRBV5-1 and TRBJ2-7, with TRBD2 identical over 12 bases. The CDR3 DNA reads TGCGCCAGCAGCTTTGGTCTAGCGGGAGGGCTCGACGAGCAGTACTTC. Protein: CASSFGLAGGLDEQYF.